Given below is one T cell receptor (beta chain) in context. The entry originates in a study of blood T cell repertoires in COVID-19. The overall study: Acute and convalescent COVID-19 specimens originated in the United States, Italy and Spain. From T cells, B-cell-depleted T cells, or PBMCs came the material, which was cDNA or gDNA.

The germline V gene has CDR1 MNHNY and CDR2 SVGAGI (reference sequence). The CDR3 is 15 residues long. V dropped 6 bases and J dropped 5; count of bases not matched to a gene: 9. Authors' processing steps: From reference gene primer amplification, estimates of nucleated cell counts were derived. Sequenced by immunoSEQ multiplex PCR; TCRdb stores in-frame clones only, minus some. Clonal size and the V and J genes are those of that table, whereas D and trimming came from the DNA. The table lists some 60,000 clones, almost 90% of them singletons, with around 5% in the top ten. The gene calls are TRBV6-6 and TRBJ2-5; 10 bases align to TRBD1. The origin of this receptor is a man between 60 and 70 years old with acute or convalescent COVID-19. The sample was peripheral blood. The CDR3: CASSHGTGVIETQYF. The DNA of the CDR3 is TGTGCCAGCAGCCACGGGACAGGGGTAATCGAGACCCAGTACTTC.